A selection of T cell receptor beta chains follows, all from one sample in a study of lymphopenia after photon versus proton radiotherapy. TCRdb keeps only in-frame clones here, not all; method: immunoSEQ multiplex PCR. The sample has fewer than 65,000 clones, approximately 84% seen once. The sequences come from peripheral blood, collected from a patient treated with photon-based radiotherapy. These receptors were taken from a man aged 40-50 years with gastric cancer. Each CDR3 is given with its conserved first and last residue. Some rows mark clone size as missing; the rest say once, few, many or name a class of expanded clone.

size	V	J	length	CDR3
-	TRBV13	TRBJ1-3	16	CASNEGEGGSGNTIYF
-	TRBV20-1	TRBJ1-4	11	CSARVGLGAFF
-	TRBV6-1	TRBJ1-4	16	CASSEDGRVGGEKLFF
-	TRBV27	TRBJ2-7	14	CASSFSRDTYEQYF
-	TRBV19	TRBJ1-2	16	CASSQPTGQGGYGYTF
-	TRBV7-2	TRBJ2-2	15	CASSLGDSRTGELFF
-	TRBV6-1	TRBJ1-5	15	CASSTRTGGGGPQHF
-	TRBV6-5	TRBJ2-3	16	CASSYGRRVKGDTQYF
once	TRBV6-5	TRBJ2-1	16	CASSYELAGPYNEQFF
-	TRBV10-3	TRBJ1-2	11	CAISDEGGYTF
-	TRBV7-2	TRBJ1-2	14	CASSLPGGSYGYTF
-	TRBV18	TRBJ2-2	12	CASSEYTGELFF
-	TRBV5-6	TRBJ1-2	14	CASSLGDRVYGYTF
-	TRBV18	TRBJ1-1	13	CASSHGRNTEAFF
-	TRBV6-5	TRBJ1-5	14	CASSYSPGGGPQHF
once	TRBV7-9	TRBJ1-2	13	CASKMGGDPGYTF
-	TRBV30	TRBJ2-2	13	CAWSVIRPGELFF
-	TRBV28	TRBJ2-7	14	CASSWGTGFFEQYF
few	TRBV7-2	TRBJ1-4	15	CASSFQQGFNEKLFF
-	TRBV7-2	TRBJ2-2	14	CASSFDGGGGELFF
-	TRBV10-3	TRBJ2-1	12	CAISRGDDEQFF
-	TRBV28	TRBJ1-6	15	CASSVTQGADSPLHF
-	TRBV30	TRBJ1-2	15	CAWSQRDRGPDGYTF
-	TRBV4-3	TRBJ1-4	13	CASSKVRSEKLFF
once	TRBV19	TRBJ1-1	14	CASSKEGLNTEAFF
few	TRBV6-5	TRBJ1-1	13	CASSPRDRAYAFF
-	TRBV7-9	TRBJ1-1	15	CASSLGGSGDTEAFF
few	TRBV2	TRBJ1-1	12	CASSVSNTEAFF
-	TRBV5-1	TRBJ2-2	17	CASSRPGTSGITGELFF
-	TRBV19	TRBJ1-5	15	CASSPTGGLDQPQHF
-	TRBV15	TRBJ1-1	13	CATSEGLRTEAFF
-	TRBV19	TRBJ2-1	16	CASSQAPSGLRVEQFF
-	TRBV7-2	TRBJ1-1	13	CASSQAANTEAFF
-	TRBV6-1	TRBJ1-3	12	CAGEANGDTIYF
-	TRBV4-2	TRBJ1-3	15	CASSQGRASGNTIYF
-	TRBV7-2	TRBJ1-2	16	CASSLVPDGRNYGYTF
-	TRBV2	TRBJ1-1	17	CASRMGGTGAMNTEAFF
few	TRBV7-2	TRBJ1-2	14	CASSLEQSNYGYTF
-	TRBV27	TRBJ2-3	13	CASSLGRTDTQYF
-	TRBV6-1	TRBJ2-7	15	CASRSRDIGVYEQYF
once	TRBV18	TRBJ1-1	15	CASARGGSGNTEAFF
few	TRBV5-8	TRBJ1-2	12	CASSLGVYGYTF
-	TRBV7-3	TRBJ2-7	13	CASSLTGGGEQYF
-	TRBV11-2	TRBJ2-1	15	CASSLASGGATEQFF
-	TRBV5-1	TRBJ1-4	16	CASSLDGPGQDEKLFF
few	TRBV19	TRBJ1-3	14	CASSARDSGNTIYF
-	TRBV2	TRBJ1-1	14	CASSETPTRTEAFF
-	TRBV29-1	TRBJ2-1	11	CSAPQGSEQFF
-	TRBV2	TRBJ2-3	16	CASSQGTSGSTDTQYF
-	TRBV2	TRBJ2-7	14	CASSAQGSSYEQYF